Each of the 8 T cell receptor beta chains below was sequenced from the same sample in a study of cytomegalovirus exposure and HLA in healthy donors. The PCR made use of 60 Vbeta and 13 Jbeta primers. The protocol was immunoSEQ multiplex PCR, while the TCRdb copy is restricted to in-frame clones and leaves out a portion. The sample has about 190,000 clones; around 80% are singletons. Sequencing input: PBMCs. The source of these receptors is a man in his forties in good health and CMV-seropositive.

J is TRBJ1-1 and V is TRBV19; 7 bases line up with TRBD1. The germline V gene encodes CDR1 LNHDA and CDR2 SQIVND (reference sequence). With V trimmed by 7 bases and J by 4 bases, 9 bases remained unmatched. There are 14 residues in the CDR3. The CDR3 DNA sequence: TGTGCCAGTATCCGGGGACAGCGATTCACTGAAGCTTTCTTT. As protein: CASIRGQRFTEAFF.

V and J are TRBV5-4 and TRBJ2-1, with a tentative D call TRBD2 (5 bases). Germline lookup yields CDR1 SGHNT and CDR2 YYREEE (reference sequence). This CDR3 comprises 15 residues. The V end lost 3 bases, the J end lost 8 bases, and 18 bases lay between the germline ends. CDR3 nucleotides: TGTGCCAGCAGCTCGCTAGCAAGAGGTCTGGATGAGCAGTTCTTC. It is translated as CASSSLARGLDEQFF.

V usage is TRBV6-4 and J usage is TRBJ2-1; 9 bases match TRBD2. V lost 3 bases and J lost 4; bases outside the gene matches: 4. Germline V gene data show CDR1 as MRHNA and CDR2 as SNTAGT. This CDR3 has 15 residues. The CDR3 spells CASSDLAGRYNEQFF. For the CDR3, the DNA is TGTGCCAGCAGTGATCTAGCGGGGAGGTACAATGAGCAGTTCTTC.

With regard to this clone: Relative to the germline gene, one junction end is altered; a read error may explain this. Other DNA sequences in the same sample also yield this CDR3. The V gene is TRBV7-3, the J gene TRBJ1-2, with 9 positions matching TRBD1. The CDR3 loop spans 13 amino acids. Per the germline V gene, CDR1 is SGHTA and CDR2 is FQGTGA. In nucleotides, the CDR3 is TGCGCCAGCAGCCCAGGGACAGGGTTTGGCTACACCTTC. The encoded protein is CASSPGTGFGYTF.

This clone was seen more than once but under ten times. V is TRBV27 and J is TRBJ2-5; tentatively, D is TRBD1 (5 bases). V was shortened by 11 bases and J by 2 bases, with 15 bases between the two germline ends. The germline CDR1 and CDR2 sequences are MNHEY and SMNVEV (reference sequence). The CDR3 sequence is 13 residues long. The DNA of the CDR3 is TGTGCCTCAAGGGGCAGTGGGCAAGAGACCCAGTACTTC. Amino acid sequence: CASRGSGQETQYF.

J is TRBJ1-1 and V is TRBV5-1, with D possibly TRBD1 on 6 matching bases. In germline, CDR1 is SGHRS, CDR2 YFSETQ. Trimming stripped 0 bases from V and 1 base from J, with 10 bases between. The CDR3 contains 15 residues. The CDR3 loop reads CASSLEGGGNTEAFF. The CDR3 coding sequence is TGCGCCAGCAGCTTGGAGGGAGGGGGGAACACTGAAGCTTTCTTT.

The V and J genes are TRBV7-9 and TRBJ1-3; possible D gene TRBD1, 6 bases. Looked up from germline, CDR1 is SEHNR and CDR2 is FQNEAQ (reference sequence). The V end was cut by 1 base, the J end by 2 bases, with 12 bases between. The length of the CDR3 is 16 residues. CDR3 bases: TGTGCCAGCAGCTTAGTTTCAGGGACAACTGGAAACACCATATATTTT. As protein: CASSLVSGTTGNTIYF.

The V call is TRBV2, the J call TRBJ2-3; D is perhaps TRBD1 (5 bases). Trimming shortened V by 8 bases and J by 5 bases, and 11 bases separated the two germline ends. The CDR3 runs to 12 residues. Per germline, CDR1 SNHLY and CDR2 FYNNEI. CDR3: CASGADEDTQYF. The CDR3 bases are TGTGCCAGCGGGGCGGACGAAGATACGCAGTATTTT.